This entry is about one TCR beta chain. These data belong to a study of shared clonotypes between healthy human individuals. Naive-designated CD8 cells lacked CD45RO, were positively enriched for CCR7, and omitted terminally differentiated effector memory CD45RA+ cells. Method: immunoSEQ multiplex PCR; TCRdb's copy keeps in-frame clones and lacks some. Of about 2 million clones detected, approximately 94% appear once; the ten largest clones hold 0.85% to 1.3%. Trimming at V came to 1 base and at J to 4 bases, leaving 7 bases not matched to a gene. The CDR3 loop spans 17 amino acids. The germline gives CDR1 SGHDT, CDR2 YYEEEE.

Sequenced material: naive CD8+ T cells sorted from blood. The chain carries TRBV5-6 and TRBJ2-2, with 10 nucleotides matching TRBD2. This receptor was identified in a man aged 18 to 30 in good health. The CDR3 sequence: CASSLPSGRELTGELFF. CDR3 DNA sequence: TGTGCCAGCAGCTTGCCTAGCGGGAGAGAACTCACCGGGGAGCTGTTTTTT.